The entry below gives a single T cell receptor (beta chain) sequence along with its context. Its target is unknown. There are 11 residues in the CDR3. The V gene end was trimmed by 7 bases and the J gene end by 6 bases; junction bases not matched to a gene: 3. Germline V CDR1 and CDR2: LNHDA, SQIVND (reference sequence). These data belong to a study of T cell responses to AZD1222 COVID-19 vaccine. Libraries were prepared by immunoSEQ multiplex PCR; TCRdb keeps only in-frame clonotypes and omits some of them. This table holds roughly 70,000 clones, 85% found once. Study outcomes and limitations: Seropositivity was recorded at baseline in only six AZD1222 recipients.

Sequenced here: peripheral blood, sampled on day 0 of AZD1222 vaccination. This TCR derives from an adult in good health. The chain carries TRBV19 and TRBJ2-7; 7 bases are a match to TRBD2. The CDR3 is CASTSGSEQYF. CDR3 in DNA: TGTGCCAGTACTAGCGGTAGCGAGCAGTACTTC. Complete variable domain (other parts from reference TRBV19 and TRBJ2-7): DGGITQSPKYLFRKEGQNVTLSCEQNLNHDAMYWYRQDPGQGLRLIYYSQIVNDFQKGDIAEGYSVSREKKESFPLTVTSAQKNPTAFYLCASTSGSEQYFGPGTRLTVT.